Below are 18 T cell receptor beta chains sequenced from a single sample in a study of shared clonotypes between healthy human individuals. Sequenced by immunoSEQ multiplex PCR; TCRdb stores in-frame clones only, minus some. Of approximately 2,000,000 clones in the sample, just under 95% were seen once. The sample was naive CD4+ T cells from PBMCs. Subset given: CD45RA+ positively selected. The origin of the receptors is a man aged 18 to 30 in good health. Some clones in this sample may be carry-over from other donors' samples.

This chain links TRBV9 with TRBJ2-1; 8 nucleotides align to TRBD2. Trimming took 4 bases from V and 3 from J; bases not matched to a gene: 9. The CDR3 totals 16 residues. CDR1 and CDR2 (germline): SGDLS, YYNGEE. CDR3 protein: CASSPRTSLSYNEQFF. Here the CDR3 DNA reads TGTGCCAGCAGCCCCCGGACTAGCCTAAGCTACAATGAGCAGTTCTTC.

A single count supports this clone. The same CDR3 can be traced to other DNA sequences in this sample. The chain joins TRBV6-1 to TRBJ1-5, with D uncertain. Trimming removed 1 base from V and 7 bases from J, with 2 bases in between. Germline V CDR1 and CDR2: MNHNS, SASEGT. The CDR3 length is 11 residues. DNA of the CDR3: TGTGCCAGCAGTGAAGGCCAGCCCCAGCATTTT. Encoded protein: CASSEGQPQHF.

V gene TRBV10-2 combines with J gene TRBJ2-7; 10 nucleotides align to TRBD1. The junction had 6 bases not matched to a gene; V was cut back by 7 bases and J by 0 bases. CDR3 length equals 15 residues. Germline CDR1 and CDR2: WSHSY and SAAADI. CDR3 nucleotide sequence: TGCGCCAGCACCCAGAGGACAGGGGGCTCCTACGAGCAGTACTTC. Translation: CASTQRTGGSYEQYF.

This rearrangement joins TRBV28 to TRBJ2-7, with 7 positions matching TRBD1. The CDR3 contains 13 residues. Losses at the gene ends were 8 bases for V and 0 bases for J; bases not matched to a gene: 4. Germline loops: CDR1 MDHEN, CDR2 SYDVKM. CDR3 bases: TGTGCCAGCGTTGGGACAGCCTCCTACGAGCAGTACTTC. Amino acids: CASVGTASYEQYF.

The gene calls are TRBV19 and TRBJ2-4; D is possibly TRBD1 (5 bases). In germline, CDR1 is LNHDA, CDR2 SQIVND (reference sequence). This CDR3 contains 16 residues. V lost 10 bases to trimming and J lost 3 bases, with 22 bases between them. CDR3 amino acids: CATANQGGVGKNIQYF. The CDR3 DNA sequence: TGTGCCACCGCCAATCAGGGTGGAGTAGGCAAAAACATTCAGTACTTC.

This sequence joins TRBV5-4 and TRBJ2-3; 7 bases line up with TRBD2. CDR3 length equals 16 residues. CDR1 is SGHNT, CDR2 YYREEE, per germline (reference sequence). The trim removed 3 bases at V and 3 bases at J, leaving 10 bases unmatched. The CDR3 nucleotides read TGTGCCAGCAGCTCGGAGCGGGAAAAAGGAACAGATACGCAGTATTTT. Translation gives CASSSEREKGTDTQYF.

The chain uses TRBV29-1 and TRBJ1-1; D call uncertain. Trimming took 6 bases from V and 1 from J, leaving 12 bases between them. Germline V CDR1 and CDR2: SQVTM, ANQGSEA. The CDR3 covers 13 residues. For the CDR3, the DNA is TGCAGCGTCTTATTCGCGAGGAACACTGAAGCTTTCTTT. This codes for CSVLFARNTEAFF. The full variable domain, completed using reference TRBV29-1 and TRBJ1-1, is SAVISQKPSRDICQRGTSLTIQCQVDSQVTMMFWYRQQPGQSLTLIATANQGSEATYESGFVIDKFPISRPNLTFSTLTVSNMSPEDSSIYLCSVLFARNTEAFFGQGTRLTVV.

In this sample, this clone turned up once. The rearrangement uses TRBV15 and TRBJ2-4; TRBD1 agrees at 10 bases. This CDR3 has 14 residues. The ends lost 6 bases at V and 8 bases at J; junction bases unmatched: 7. Per the germline V gene, CDR1 is LNHNV and CDR2 is YYDKDF (reference sequence). The CDR3 sequence: CATSPDRGRDIQYF. In DNA form, the CDR3 reads TGTGCCACCAGTCCCGACAGGGGGCGAGACATTCAGTACTTC. Together with reference TRBV15 and TRBJ2-4, the CDR3 gives the full variable domain: DAMVIQNPRYQVTQFGKPVTLSCSQTLNHNVMYWYQQKSSQAPKLLFHYYDKDFNNEADTPDNFQSRRPNTSFCFLDIRSPGLGDTAMYLCATSPDRGRDIQYFGAGTRLSVL.

CDR3 region: CASNDLGNSPYEQYF. The CDR3 nucleotides read TGTGCCAGTAATGATTTAGGCAATTCTCCCTACGAGCAGTACTTC. The chain couples TRBV19 to TRBJ2-7; no firm D call. Per germline, CDR1 LNHDA and CDR2 SQIVND (reference sequence). This CDR3 has 15 amino acids. Trimming pared 7 bases from V and 2 bases from J, leaving 18 bases between.

The chain is built from TRBV4-3 and TRBJ1-1; 8 bases map to TRBD1. The CDR3 extends over 16 amino acids. The ends lost 1 base at V and 3 bases at J; junction bases unmatched: 7. Germline lookup yields CDR1 LGHNA and CDR2 YSLEER. CDR3 in amino acids: CASSQGNGQGDTEAFF. Here the CDR3 DNA reads TGCGCCAGCAGCCAAGGGAATGGACAGGGAGACACTGAAGCTTTCTTT.

On this clone: The sample holds other DNA sequences that translate to the same CDR3. The V call is TRBV28, the J call TRBJ2-7, with TRBD1 as a possible D gene (6 bases). CDR3 length: 13 residues. Germline CDR1 and CDR2: MDHEN and SYDVKM. Trimming left V 2 bases short and J 4 bases short, with 9 bases between. In DNA, the CDR3 is TGTGCCAGCAGTTTAGGACAGCATTACGAGCAGTACTTC. It translates to CASSLGQHYEQYF. The full variable domain, with the rest looked up from reference TRBV28 and TRBJ2-7, is DVKVTQSSRYLVKRTGEKVFLECVQDMDHENMFWYRQDPGLGLRLIYFSYDVKMKEKGDIPEGYSVSREKKERFSLILESASTNQTSMYLCASSLGQHYEQYFGPGTRLTVT.

J is TRBJ2-1 and V is TRBV28, with D possibly TRBD1 on 6 matching bases. The CDR3 extends over 17 amino acids. CDR1 is MDHEN and CDR2 is SYDVKM in the germline V gene. Trimming took off 3 bases at V and 4 bases at J, with 19 bases between the two ends. The CDR3 DNA follows: TGTGCCAGCAGTTTTATCCAGGGGTTTTGGGGTTACAATGAGCAGTTCTTC. Translated, it gives CASSFIQGFWGYNEQFF.

For the CDR3, the DNA is TGTGCCAGCAGCTCCGATAAAAGGACTTTCCCTGGTAATGAGCAGTTCTTC. Amino acid sequence: CASSSDKRTFPGNEQFF. The V and J genes are TRBV11-3 and TRBJ2-1; D might be TRBD2 (5 bases). V shed 4 bases and J shed 7 bases, with 23 bases lying between them. CDR1 is SGHNT and CDR2 is YENEEA in the germline V gene. This CDR3 is 17 amino acids long.

V is TRBV7-3 and J is TRBJ1-6, with D unclear. V lost 5 bases, J lost 3 bases, and 5 bases lay in between. The CDR3 spans 13 residues. Per the germline V gene, CDR1 is SGHTA and CDR2 is FQGTGA. Here the CDR3 reads CASSVNYNSPLHF. The CDR3 nucleotides read TGTGCCAGCAGCGTCAACTATAATTCACCCCTCCACTTT.

The V call is TRBV5-1, the J call TRBJ2-2; D is possibly TRBD1 (6 bases). The CDR3 totals 16 residues. From germline, CDR1 is SGHRS and CDR2 YFSETQ. V lost 0 bases and J 7 bases, leaving 16 bases between the germline ends. The CDR3 loop reads CASSLEGTLYNGELFF. The CDR3 bases are TGCGCCAGCAGCTTGGAAGGGACACTTTACAACGGGGAGCTGTTTTTT. Based on the CDR3 plus reference TRBV5-1 and TRBJ2-2, the full variable domain is KAGVTQTPRYLIKTRGQQVTLSCSPISGHRSVSWYQQTPGQGLQFLFEYFSETQRNKGNFPGRFSGRQFSNSRSEMNVSTLELGDSALYLCASSLEGTLYNGELFFGEGSRLTVL.

The chain joins TRBV6-6 to TRBJ1-2, with TRBD1 identical over 9 bases. Germline trimming cut 6 bases from V and 3 bases from J; bases unmatched to any gene: 2. The CDR3 covers 13 residues. CDR1 is MNHNY and CDR2 is SVGAGI in the germline V gene (reference sequence). CDR3: CASRDRGDYGYTF. DNA of the CDR3: TGTGCCAGCAGGGACAGGGGAGACTATGGCTACACCTTC.

The rearrangement joins TRBV4-3 to TRBJ2-2, with D uncertain. Germline V gene sequence: CDR1 LGHNA, CDR2 YSLEER. V was trimmed by 4 bases and J by 4 bases, leaving 10 bases between them. The CDR3 totals 14 residues. The CDR3 DNA reads TGCGCCAGCAGCCTAAGACTCGTCACCGGGGAGCTGTTTTTT. Its protein product is CASSLRLVTGELFF.

This clone has only one observation. CDR3 amino acids: CASSSGLAAGTDTQYF. For the CDR3, the DNA is TGTGCCAGCAGCTCGGGACTAGCGGCAGGCACAGATACGCAGTATTTT. The J gene is TRBJ2-3, the V gene TRBV7-9; TRBD2 matches at 11 bases. There are 16 residues in the CDR3. Germline V gene sequence: CDR1 SEHNR, CDR2 FQNEAQ (reference sequence). The ends lost 4 bases at V and 1 base at J; junction bases unmatched: 4.